A selection of T cell receptor beta chains follows, all from one sample in a study of blood T cells in healthy people across ages. TCRdb redid the calling of the 5' RACE reads with MiXCR, one entry per CDR3 protein. The table records 1.5 million to 1.8 million distinct CDR3 sequences, approximately 39% of them present only once. Sequencing used blood. The receptors derive from a woman aged 18 to 35 in good health. Both conserved end residues are part of each CDR3. The D gene is left open where the match is weak. Expanded clones get a size class; other rows say once, few or many, or leave the size out.

TRBV12-3/TRBV12-4	TRBJ2-5	.	.	CASTPEGLGPQRGAQYF	TGTGCCAGCACTCCAGAGGGGTTAGGGCCCCAGCGTGGGGCCCAGTACTTC
TRBV4-3	TRBJ2-1	.	.	CASSTLGAYNERFF	TGCGCCAGCAGCACCTTAGGGGCCTACAATGAGCGGTTCTTC
TRBV20-1	TRBJ2-4	few	.	CSASREPAKNIQYF	TGCAGTGCTAGTCGGGAGCCAGCCAAAAACATTCAGTACTTC
TRBV18	TRBJ1-1	.	.	CASSLRTLSWDTEAFF	TGTGCCAGCTCTCTCCGGACGTTATCTTGGGACACTGAAGCTTTCTTT
TRBV6-5	TRBJ1-2	.	TRBD1	CATRDRTNYGYTF	TGTGCCACGCGGGACAGAACTAACTATGGCTACACCTTC
TRBV10-3	TRBJ1-5	few	.	CAISGDTNQPQHF	TGTGCCATCAGTGGGGACACAAATCAGCCCCAGCATTTT
TRBV20-1	TRBJ2-7	.	.	CSARRGANEQYF	TGCAGTGCTAGACGGGGGGCCAATGAGCAGTACTTC
TRBV7-9	TRBJ1-4	.	.	CASGGVRQDNEKLFF	TGTGCCAGCGGAGGGGTGAGGCAGGATAATGAAAAACTGTTTTTT
TRBV12-3/TRBV12-4	TRBJ1-1	.	TRBD1	CASSTRTGGLGTEAFF	TGTGCCAGCAGTACCCGGACAGGGGGCTTGGGCACTGAAGCTTTCTTT
TRBV20-1	TRBJ2-1	.	.	CSARNRTGYNEQFF	TGCAGTGCTAGAAACAGGACGGGGTACAATGAGCAGTTCTTC
TRBV19	TRBJ2-7	.	.	CASSINQVPSDEQYF	TGTGCCAGTAGTATAAATCAGGTTCCTTCTGACGAGCAGTACTTC
TRBV24-1	TRBJ2-5	.	.	CATSDPTLGGETQYF	TGTGCCACCAGTGATCCCACCTTAGGGGGAGAGACCCAGTACTTC
TRBV20-1	TRBJ1-6	.	.	CSARMGYNSPLHF	TGCAGTGCTAGGATGGGTTATAATTCACCCCTCCACTTT
TRBV7-2	TRBJ2-5	many	.	CASSSQGTGETQYF	TGTGCCAGCAGCTCTCAGGGTACAGGAGAGACCCAGTACTTC
TRBV6-5	TRBJ2-1	once	.	CASKSVGYNEQFF	TGTGCCAGCAAATCGGTGGGATACAATGAGCAGTTCTTC
TRBV20-1	TRBJ1-6	few	.	CSARATRYASLGSPLHF	TGCAGTGCTAGAGCCACCCGGTACGCCAGCCTGGGGTCACCCCTCCACTTT
TRBV4-2	TRBJ1-4	once	.	CASSQGQADEKLFF	TGTGCCAGCAGCCAAGGACAGGCAGACGAAAAACTGTTTTTT
TRBV7-2	TRBJ2-1	few	.	CASSSVSGSYNEQFF	TGTGCCAGCAGCTCCGTTAGCGGCTCCTACAATGAGCAGTTCTTC
TRBV3-1	TRBJ1-2	.	TRBD1	CASSQGPITGDANYGYTF	TGTGCCAGCAGCCAAGGCCCCATTACAGGGGATGCTAACTATGGCTACACCTTC
TRBV15	TRBJ2-2	.	.	CATSRAQYHTGELFF	TGTGCCACCAGCAGAGCTCAGTATCACACCGGGGAGCTGTTTTTT
TRBV5-1	TRBJ2-7	.	.	CASSTDTYLLGEQYF	TGCGCCAGCAGCACAGACACGTACCTACTCGGCGAGCAGTACTTC
TRBV4-1	TRBJ1-4	few	.	CASSRRIVEKLFF	TGCGCCAGCAGCCGCAGGATTGTGGAAAAACTGTTTTTT
TRBV6-1	TRBJ2-1	few	.	CASSGGDNEQFF	TGTGCCAGCAGTGGCGGGGACAATGAGCAGTTCTTC
TRBV29-1	TRBJ1-5	many	TRBD1	CSVVDRGDSNQPQHF	TGCAGCGTTGTGGACAGGGGTGATAGCAATCAGCCCCAGCATTTT
TRBV7-9	TRBJ2-7	.	.	CASSPDPKYEQYF	TGTGCCAGCAGCCCCGACCCCAAATACGAGCAGTACTTC
TRBV12-3/TRBV12-4	TRBJ1-6	few	TRBD1	CASSYRGPGSPLHF	TGTGCCAGCAGTTACAGGGGGCCGGGGTCACCCCTCCACTTT